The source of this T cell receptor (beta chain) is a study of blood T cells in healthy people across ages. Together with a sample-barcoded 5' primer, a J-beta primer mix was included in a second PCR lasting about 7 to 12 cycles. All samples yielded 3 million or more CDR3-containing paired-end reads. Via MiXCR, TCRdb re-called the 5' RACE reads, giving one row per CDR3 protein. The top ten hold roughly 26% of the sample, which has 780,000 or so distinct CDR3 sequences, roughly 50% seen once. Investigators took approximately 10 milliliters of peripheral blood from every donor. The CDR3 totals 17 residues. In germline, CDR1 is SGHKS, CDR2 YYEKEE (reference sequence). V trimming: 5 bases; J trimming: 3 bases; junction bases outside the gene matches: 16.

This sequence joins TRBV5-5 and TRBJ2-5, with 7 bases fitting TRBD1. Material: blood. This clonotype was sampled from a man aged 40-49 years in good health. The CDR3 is CASSRTGTEGTEETQYF. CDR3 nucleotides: TGTGCCAGCAGTCGAACCGGGACAGAAGGAACGGAAGAGACCCAGTACTTC.